What follows describes a single TCR beta chain. Its antigen is not known. The entry originates in a study of shared clonotypes between healthy human individuals. Regarding the study as a whole: In contrast to clonotypes shared by all four donors, non-shared clonotypes had lower generation probabilities.

V was shortened by 1 base and J by 1 base, with 11 bases between the two germline ends. This CDR3 contains 15 residues. Looked up from germline, CDR1 is SGHRS and CDR2 is YFSETQ. Deep-level assay runs were performed. Authors' analysis steps: Filtering differed since immunoSEQ provided only junctions, with no quality scores. Assay: immunoSEQ multiplex PCR; the TCRdb copy retains only in-frame clones and omits some. That table furnishes V, J and clone size, whereas the DNA furnished D and trimming. The sample lists 2,100,000 or so clones; nearly 97% were seen once. The rearrangement links TRBV5-1 to TRBJ1-1; tentative D call: TRBD1 (5 bases). This sequence originates from a man aged 18 to 35 in good health. Sequenced input: naive CD4+ T cells sorted from blood. Subset of the sample: CD45RA+ positively selected. CDR3 loop: CASSLYAGSNTEAFF. CDR3 nucleotide sequence: TGCGCCAGCAGCTTGTATGCAGGGTCGAACACTGAAGCTTTCTTT.